Below, 24 T cell receptor beta chains from the same sample are listed, as sequenced in a study of blood T cell repertoires in COVID-19. Repertoires were generated with immunoSEQ multiplex PCR, while TCRdb's copy carries only in-frame clones and drops some. The table shows under 300,000 clones, with roughly 86% occurring only once. Sequencing used peripheral blood. The receptor source for this set is a man between 18 and 29 years old with active or convalescent COVID-19.

This chain connects TRBV7-2 to TRBJ1-5; no clear D. The CDR3 covers 13 residues. V was trimmed by 1 base and J by 6 bases, leaving 7 bases between them. CDR1 is SGHTA and CDR2 is FQGNSA in the germline V gene. CDR3 coding DNA: TGTGCCAGCAGCTTAGTGGGGAGTCAGCCCCAGCATTTT. This gives the protein CASSLVGSQPQHF.

The genes are TRBV7-2 and TRBJ2-1, with a possible D match to TRBD2 (6 bases). The germline CDR1 and CDR2 sequences are SGHTA and FQGNSA. This CDR3 comprises 14 residues. V dropped 2 bases and J dropped 7 bases, with 12 bases sitting between them. Here the CDR3 reads CASSLTLARNEQFF. CDR3 DNA sequence: TGTGCCAGCAGCTTAACACTAGCTCGGAATGAGCAGTTCTTC.

The chain uses TRBV7-2 and TRBJ2-7; TRBD2 is a possible D gene (5 bases). CDR1 is SGHTA, CDR2 FQGNSA, per germline. This CDR3 region has 14 residues. Trimming took 5 bases from V and 7 from J, leaving 18 bases between them. CDR3 sequence reads: CASSPNSGPGEQYF. DNA of the CDR3: TGTGCCAGCAGCCCGAATTCGGGCCCGGGGGAGCAGTACTTC.

The CDR3 DNA is TGCGCCAGCAGCCAAGTGAATCTAGTCAGCACAGATACGCAGTATTTT. The encoded protein is CASSQVNLVSTDTQYF. This sequence joins TRBV4-1 and TRBJ2-3; D gene ambiguous. Germline V gene lookup returns CDR1 MGHRA and CDR2 YSYEKL. There are 16 residues in the CDR3. V lost 1 base to trimming and J lost 0 bases, with 11 bases between them.

The V and J genes are TRBV6-6 and TRBJ1-5, with D hard to call. The CDR3 extends over 14 amino acids. Germline V CDR1 and CDR2: MNHNY, SVGAGI (reference sequence). V was pared by 6 bases and J by 7 bases, with 16 bases between. The CDR3 DNA sequence: TGTGCCAGCAGCCGTCGGGGAGTAGAACAGCCCCAGCATTTT. Translation: CASSRRGVEQPQHF.

The V call is TRBV28, the J call TRBJ1-5, with D hard to call. Germline CDR1 is MDHEN and CDR2 is SYDVKM. CDR3 length: 13 residues. The V end lost 5 bases, the J end lost 4 bases, and 9 bases lay between the germline ends. CDR3 DNA sequence: TGTGCCAGCAGTCCAACATTAAATCAGCCCCAGCATTTT. This sequence encodes CASSPTLNQPQHF. Full variable domain (rest looked up from reference TRBV28 and TRBJ1-5): DVKVTQSSRYLVKRTGEKVFLECVQDMDHENMFWYRQDPGLGLRLIYFSYDVKMKEKGDIPEGYSVSREKKERFSLILESASTNQTSMYLCASSPTLNQPQHFGDGTRLSIL.

This clone was detected once. This chain joins TRBV3-1 (or the pseudogene TRBV3-2) and TRBJ1-5, with 10 bases fitting TRBD1. Germline V gives CDR1 LGHDT, CDR2 YNNKEL (reference sequence). V gave up 1 base and J gave up 7 bases; unmatched junction bases: 4. This CDR3 is 15 amino acids long. The CDR3: CASSQAGTGDQPQHF. CDR3 sequence (DNA): TGTGCCAGCAGCCAAGCCGGGACAGGGGACCAGCCCCAGCATTTT.

This chain links TRBV27 with TRBJ2-1; D is undetermined. V lost 2 bases to trimming and J lost 0 bases, with 8 bases between them. This CDR3 comprises 15 residues. Germline lookup yields CDR1 MNHEY and CDR2 SMNVEV (reference sequence). Here the CDR3 DNA reads TGTGCCAGCAGTTTAGCCCTCGGCTCCTACAATGAGCAGTTCTTC. Its translation: CASSLALGSYNEQFF.

V and J are TRBV6-5 and TRBJ2-3; no reliable D call. The CDR3 spans 13 residues. The germline gives CDR1 MNHEY, CDR2 SVGAGI. The V and J ends lost 8 bases and 1 base respectively, with 10 bases between them. CDR3 amino acids: CASQFLGTDTQYF. CDR3 in DNA: TGTGCCAGCCAGTTTCTCGGCACAGATACGCAGTATTTT.

The V call is TRBV14, the J call TRBJ2-1, with 9 bases lining up with TRBD1. In germline, CDR1 is SGHDN, CDR2 FVKESK. Trimming cost V 4 bases and J 4 bases; bases outside gene matches: 14. The CDR3 has 18 residues. The DNA for the CDR3 is TGTGCCAGCAGCCTAGATACCACACGGGACAGGGCGTACAATGAGCAGTTCTTC. It encodes CASSLDTTRDRAYNEQFF.

The sample holds a few counts of this clone. The genes are TRBV6-5 and TRBJ2-1; D remains unclear. The germline V and J ends were trimmed by 6 bases and 10 bases, with 10 bases remaining between them. In germline, CDR1 is MNHEY, CDR2 SVGAGI. The CDR3 sequence is 11 residues long. The CDR3 coding sequence is TGTGCCAGCAGCCGAGGTTGGGAGCAGTTCTTC. Its protein product is CASSRGWEQFF.

DNA for the CDR3: TGTGCCAGTAGTGTGGCGGAGAACACCGCCTACGAGCAGTACTTC. It translates to CASSVAENTAYEQYF. The chain uses TRBV19 and TRBJ2-7; D remains unclear. Trimming left V 5 bases short and J 2 bases short, with 16 bases between. The CDR3 has 15 residues. Germline V gives CDR1 LNHDA, CDR2 SQIVND (reference sequence).

The J gene is TRBJ1-2, the V gene TRBV2; no clear D. V was trimmed by 4 bases and J by 4 bases, leaving 13 bases between them. Germline loops: CDR1 SNHLY, CDR2 FYNNEI. The CDR3 totals 14 residues. CDR3 bases: TGTGCCAGCAGTGGCCCGTTAGAGTCCTATGGCTACACCTTC. Amino acids: CASSGPLESYGYTF.

This chain connects TRBV10-1 to TRBJ2-1; 11 nucleotides match TRBD1. CDR1 is WNHNN, CDR2 SYGVQD, per germline (reference sequence). There are 16 residues in the CDR3. The trim removed 0 bases at V and 9 bases at J, leaving 7 bases unmatched. CDR3 in DNA: TGCGCCAGCAGTGAGTCGGGGACAGGGGGAGGAGGTGAGCAGTTCTTC. Protein: CASSESGTGGGGEQFF.

The chain is built from TRBV18 and TRBJ1-3; D gene uncertain. The V gene's germline CDR1 is KGHSH and CDR2 LQKENI. The ends were cut back, 6 bases at V and 5 bases at J, with 14 bases in the middle. The CDR3 runs 14 residues. CDR3 region: CASSPGGRRNTIYF. The CDR3, as DNA: TGTGCCAGCTCCCCGGGAGGACGACGAAACACCATATATTTT.

This CDR3 reads CSASSTRDWYEQYF. CDR3 nucleotides: TGCAGTGCTAGTTCGACCAGGGACTGGTACGAGCAGTACTTC. The V gene is TRBV20-1, the J gene TRBJ2-7; TRBD2 might be the D (6 bases). Germline CDR1 is DFQATT and CDR2 is SNEGSKA (reference sequence). V was pared by 3 bases and J by 4 bases, with 16 bases between. This CDR3 contains 14 residues.

The chain carries TRBV19 and TRBJ2-3; 7 bases match TRBD1. CDR3 size: 17 residues. After removal of 3 bases from V and 4 bases from J, the junction contained 13 bases not matched to a gene. Germline assignment: CDR1 LNHDA and CDR2 SQIVND (reference sequence). The chain's CDR3 is CASSIEGAGVLADTQYF. The CDR3 coding sequence is TGTGCCAGTAGTATCGAGGGGGCAGGGGTTTTAGCAGATACGCAGTATTTT.

This clone appeared a few times. This chain's CDR3 is CASTLGGHSYEQYF. Written as DNA, the CDR3 is TGTGCCAGCACCCTAGGGGGCCATTCCTACGAGCAGTACTTC. V is TRBV5-6 and J is TRBJ2-7; 7 bases map to TRBD1. V dropped 6 bases and J dropped 1; count of bases not matched to a gene: 7. The germline V gene encodes CDR1 SGHDT and CDR2 YYEEEE. CDR3 length: 14 amino acids.

The rearrangement uses TRBV24-1 and TRBJ2-2; 10 nucleotides agree with TRBD1. Germline trimming cut 6 bases from V and 5 bases from J; bases unmatched to any gene: 14. The CDR3 runs to 18 residues. Germline V gene lookup returns CDR1 KGHDR and CDR2 SFDVKD. The CDR3 coding sequence is TGTGCCACCAGTTCCGGGACAGGGGCTCATCAACTAACCGGGGAGCTGTTTTTT. Translated, it gives CATSSGTGAHQLTGELFF.

The chain has TRBV7-3 and TRBJ1-6; D is unresolved. CDR3 length equals 15 residues. Germline CDR1 is SGHTA and CDR2 is FQGTGA. Trimming stripped 2 bases from V and 0 bases from J, with 5 bases between. The CDR3 reads CASSLEGSYNSPLHF. Here the CDR3 DNA reads TGTGCCAGCAGCTTAGAGGGCTCCTATAATTCACCCCTCCACTTT. Full variable domain (outside the CDR3, taken from reference TRBV7-3 and TRBJ1-6): GAGVSQTPSNKVTEKGKYVELRCDPISGHTALYWYRQSLGQGPEFLIYFQGTGAADDSGLPNDRFFAVRPEGSVSTLKIQRTERGDSAVYLCASSLEGSYNSPLHFGNGTRLTVT.

This chain links TRBV4-1 with TRBJ1-1; D perhaps matches TRBD1 (6 bases). Germline CDR1 is MGHRA and CDR2 is YSYEKL. V was clipped by 3 bases and J by 2 bases, with 16 bases between them. This CDR3 region has 16 residues. This CDR3 reads CASSQLGARSNTEAFF. CDR3 nucleotides: TGCGCCAGCAGCCAGTTGGGGGCCCGAAGTAACACTGAAGCTTTCTTT.

The chain combines TRBV7-8 with TRBJ1-5; no clear D. CDR1 is SGHVS and CDR2 is FQNEAQ in the germline V gene. This CDR3 has 13 residues. Trimming left V 5 bases short and J 6 bases short, with 11 bases between. The CDR3 here is CASSPPSLQPQHF. The DNA for the CDR3 is TGTGCCAGCAGCCCTCCCTCCCTTCAGCCCCAGCATTTT.

The chain carries TRBV3-1 (or the pseudogene TRBV3-2) and TRBJ1-2; 7 bases match TRBD1. CDR1 is LGHDT, CDR2 YNNKEL, per germline (reference sequence). Trimming at V came to 4 bases and at J to 8 bases, leaving 10 bases not matched to a gene. The CDR3 has 14 residues. The CDR3 sequence is CASSLRTGLGGYTF. The DNA of the CDR3 is TGTGCCAGCAGCCTGAGGACAGGTCTTGGCGGCTACACCTTC.

V usage is TRBV7-2 and J usage is TRBJ2-5, with 7 bases fitting TRBD2. Germline trimming cut 5 bases from V and 4 bases from J; bases unmatched to any gene: 4. The germline gives CDR1 SGHTA, CDR2 FQGNSA. This CDR3 has 13 amino acids. CDR3 amino acids: CASSPSGGETQYF. Written as DNA, the CDR3 is TGTGCCAGCAGCCCGTCGGGGGGAGAGACCCAGTACTTC.